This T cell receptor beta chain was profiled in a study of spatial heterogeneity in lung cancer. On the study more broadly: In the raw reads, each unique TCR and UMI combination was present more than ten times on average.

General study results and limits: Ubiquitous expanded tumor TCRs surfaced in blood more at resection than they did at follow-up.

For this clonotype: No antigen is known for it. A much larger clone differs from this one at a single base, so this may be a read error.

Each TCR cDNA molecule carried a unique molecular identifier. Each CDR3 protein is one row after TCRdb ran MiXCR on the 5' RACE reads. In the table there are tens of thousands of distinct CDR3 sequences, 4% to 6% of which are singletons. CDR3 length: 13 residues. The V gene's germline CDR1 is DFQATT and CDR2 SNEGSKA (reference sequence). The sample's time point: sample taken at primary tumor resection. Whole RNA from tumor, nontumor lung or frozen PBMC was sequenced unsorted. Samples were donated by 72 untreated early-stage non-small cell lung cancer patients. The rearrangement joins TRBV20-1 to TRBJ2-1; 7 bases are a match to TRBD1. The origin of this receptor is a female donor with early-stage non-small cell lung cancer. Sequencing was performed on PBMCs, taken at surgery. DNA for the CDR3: TGCAGTGCTACAGGGGGAGCGTACAATGAGCAGTGCTTC. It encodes CSATGGAYNEQCF.